These 12 T cell receptor beta chains came from one sample sequenced in a study of breast tumors, draining lymph nodes, adjacent tissues. TCRdb processed the multiplex PCR reads anew with MiXCR; each CDR3 protein has one entry. The top ten hold roughly 15% of the sample, which has 11,000 or so distinct CDR3 sequences, about 34% seen once. Specimen: breast tumor tissue. The receptor set was obtained from a female donor with breast cancer. Some clones in this sample may be carry-over from other donors' samples.

This clonotype occurred many times. The rearrangement uses TRBV4-1 and TRBJ1-2; 8 nucleotides align to TRBD1. Per germline, CDR1 MGHRA and CDR2 YSYEKL. The CDR3 runs to 18 residues. J lost 3 bases, V lost 0 bases, and 12 bases had no gene match. CDR3 sequence: CASSQDRRQGRGYYGYTF. The CDR3 bases are TGCGCCAGCAGCCAAGATCGGAGACAGGGGAGAGGCTACTATGGCTACACCTTC.

This clonotype was observed at least ten times. The chain recombines TRBV24-1 with TRBJ2-2, with D possibly being TRBD1 or TRBD2 (5 bases each). This CDR3 is built from 14 residues. The V gene's germline CDR1 is KGHDR and CDR2 SFDVKD. V lost 7 bases to trimming and J lost 5 bases, with 13 bases between them. The DNA of the CDR3 is TGTGCCACCAGCCGTCGGGGCTATACCGGGGAGCTGTTTTTT. It codes for CATSRRGYTGELFF.

The sample holds a few counts of this clonotype. Since a much larger clone is just one base distant, this may be a read error. V is TRBV18 and J is TRBJ2-2; D unclear. V lost 5 bases and J lost 5, with 15 bases in between. The CDR3 length is 15 residues. CDR1 and CDR2 (germline): KGHSH, LQKENI. This CDR3 is CASSSRSVLTGELFF. DNA for the CDR3: TGTGCCAGCTCATCCAGATCCGTTTTAACCGGGGAGCTGTTTTTT.

The rearrangement joins TRBV20-1 to TRBJ2-1; 12 nucleotides match TRBD2. The V gene end was trimmed by 3 bases and the J gene end by 4 bases; junction bases not matched to a gene: 1. This CDR3 comprises 14 residues. Germline CDR1 reads DFQATT; CDR2 reads SNEGSKA (reference sequence). The DNA for the CDR3 is TGCAGTGCTAGGACTAGCGGGAGATACAATGAGCAGTTCTTC. This gives the protein CSARTSGRYNEQFF.

This clonotype was counted a single time. A clone one base away is much larger, so this may be a read error. The CDR3 carries no conserved terminal phenylalanine or tryptophan, so it likely arises from a read error. The chain uses TRBV28 and TRBJ2-5; D gene uncertain. This CDR3 comprises 12 residues. V gave up 6 bases and J gave up 3 bases, with 8 bases separating them. Germline CDR1 is MDHEN and CDR2 is SYDVKM. CDR3 nucleotide sequence: TGTGCCAGCAGCCGATTTGAAGAGACCCAGTACTCC. As protein: CASSRFEETQYS.

This clonotype was found many times. The rearrangement links TRBV20-1 to TRBJ2-4; D perhaps matches TRBD1 (6 bases). Germline CDR1 and CDR2: DFQATT and SNEGSKA (reference sequence). Trimming took off 6 bases at V and 6 bases at J, with 9 bases between the two ends. CDR3 length: 11 residues. The CDR3 spells CSAPTGNIQYF. The CDR3 coding sequence is TGCAGTGCCCCGACAGGAAACATTCAGTACTTC.

The CDR3: CASSDETGRRYGYTF. The DNA of the CDR3 is TGTGCCAGCAGTGACGAGACAGGGAGGAGGTATGGCTACACCTTC. The chain uses TRBV2 and TRBJ1-2, with 7 bases that match TRBD1. V gave up 3 bases and J gave up 5 bases; unmatched junction bases: 9. CDR1 and CDR2 from the germline V gene are SNHLY and FYNNEI. CDR3 length: 15 amino acids.

This clonotype was counted at least ten times. The chain couples TRBV4-1 to TRBJ1-4; a possible D gene is TRBD1 (6 bases). Germline V gene sequence: CDR1 MGHRA, CDR2 YSYEKL. The CDR3 runs to 16 residues. V dropped 0 bases and J dropped 7 bases, with 15 bases sitting between them. CDR3 loop: CASSQDRTQGSEKLFF. The DNA of the CDR3 is TGCGCCAGCAGCCAAGATAGAACTCAGGGGTCTGAAAAACTGTTTTTT.

This clonotype was recorded at least ten times. V and J are TRBV7-8 and TRBJ2-1, with TRBD1 matching over 9 bases. CDR3 size: 14 residues. Germline trimming cut 5 bases from V and 6 bases from J; bases unmatched to any gene: 5. Looked up from germline, CDR1 is SGHVS and CDR2 is FQNEAQ. CDR3 DNA: TGTGCCAGCAGCCCAGGGACAGGGTCCAATGAGCAGTTCTTC. It encodes CASSPGTGSNEQFF.

This clonotype was detected many times. The CDR3 sequence: CASSLTGGGNQPQHF. For the CDR3, the DNA is TGTGCCAGCAGTTTAACAGGGGGTGGCAATCAGCCCCAGCATTTT. The J gene is TRBJ1-5, the V gene TRBV27, with 8 bases aligning to TRBD1. This CDR3 contains 15 residues. Germline V gene sequence: CDR1 MNHEY, CDR2 SMNVEV (reference sequence). The J segment lost 2 bases and the V segment lost 2 bases, leaving 2 bases of the junction unmatched.

The chain employs TRBV5-8 and TRBJ2-2; 7 nucleotides line up with TRBD1. The ends lost 0 bases at V and 4 bases at J; junction bases unmatched: 6. Germline CDR1 SGHTS, CDR2 YDEGEE. This CDR3 has 16 amino acids. The CDR3 bases are TGTGCCAGCAGCTTGGTCCGGGACAGTCGCACCGGGGAGCTGTTTTTT. Residues: CASSLVRDSRTGELFF.

This clonotype was seen many times. This chain links TRBV20-1 with TRBJ1-5, with TRBD1 matching 8 bases. The germline CDR1 and CDR2 sequences are DFQATT and SNEGSKA (reference sequence). The CDR3 is 19 residues long. V was pared by 1 base and J by 0 bases, with 14 bases of the junction left unmatched. The CDR3 coding sequence is TGCAGTGCTAGAGTAACGGCAGGGGGCGTCATCCATAGCAATCAGCCCCAGCATTTT. Protein product: CSARVTAGGVIHSNQPQHF.